Listed below are T cell receptor beta chains from one sample, sequenced in a study of blood T cells in healthy people across ages. TCRdb re-derived calls from the 5' RACE reads in MiXCR, one entry per CDR3 protein. The sample yields 600,000 to 1,000,000 distinct CDR3 sequences, 58% seen once. The sample was blood. The receptors come from a man aged 25 to 40 in good health. CDR3s include the opening cysteine and the closing phenylalanine or tryptophan. The D gene is left open where the match is weak. Some rows mark clone size as missing; the rest say once, few, many or name a class of expanded clone.

J: TRBJ2-1
V: TRBV10-3
D: TRBD1
size: few
CDR3: CAISEPGQGGKNEQFF
DNA: TGTGCCATATCTGAACCGGGACAGGGAGGGAAGAATGAGCAGTTCTTC

J: TRBJ2-1
V: TRBV20-1
D: TRBD2
size: few
CDR3: CSAGTRANEQFF
DNA: TGCAGTGCCGGGACTAGGGCCAATGAGCAGTTCTTC

J: TRBJ2-5
V: TRBV12-3/TRBV12-4
D: -
size: -
CDR3: CASSRQTTLQETQYF
DNA: TGTGCCAGCAGTCGCCAAACCACACTCCAAGAGACCCAGTACTTC

J: TRBJ2-1
V: TRBV5-1
D: -
size: -
CDR3: CASSLTGTLSSYNEQFF
DNA: TGCGCCAGCAGCTTAACCGGGACCCTGAGCTCCTACAATGAGCAGTTCTTC

J: TRBJ2-7
V: TRBV2
D: TRBD2
size: -
CDR3: CASRRVPGTRYEQYF
DNA: TGTGCCAGCAGGCGGGTCCCTGGGACTAGGTACGAGCAGTACTTC

J: TRBJ1-1
V: TRBV29-1
D: TRBD1
size: -
CDR3: CSDDRGLNTEAFF
DNA: TGCAGCGACGACAGGGGTTTGAACACTGAAGCTTTCTTT

J: TRBJ1-2
V: TRBV12-3/TRBV12-4
D: TRBD1
size: -
CDR3: CASRGVGGGAKGYTF
DNA: TGTGCCAGCAGGGGGGTCGGAGGGGGCGCCAAGGGCTACACCTTC

J: TRBJ2-7
V: TRBV7-2
D: -
size: many
CDR3: CASSLVETYEQYF
DNA: TGTGCCAGCAGCTTAGTGGAAACCTACGAGCAGTACTTC

J: TRBJ2-1
V: TRBV20-1
D: TRBD2
size: -
CDR3: CSATPRGLAGRNEQFF
DNA: TGCAGTGCTACCCCACGCGGACTAGCGGGAAGGAATGAGCAGTTCTTC

J: TRBJ2-3
V: TRBV6-5
D: TRBD2
size: -
CDR3: CASSYSGGLNTDTQYF
DNA: TGTGCCAGTAGTTACTCGGGGGGGCTTAACACAGATACGCAGTATTTT

J: TRBJ1-5
V: TRBV19
D: TRBD1
size: -
CDR3: CASSLRTGQGEQPQHF
DNA: TGTGCCAGTAGTCTCAGAACGGGACAGGGTGAGCAGCCCCAGCATTTT

J: TRBJ2-7
V: TRBV12-3/TRBV12-4
D: TRBD1
size: -
CDR3: CASRATGDGPYEQYF
DNA: TGTGCCAGCAGGGCCACAGGGGACGGTCCCTACGAGCAGTACTTC

J: TRBJ2-7
V: TRBV30
D: TRBD1
size: -
CDR3: CALGRGYYEQYF
DNA: TGTGCCCTCGGCAGGGGGTACTACGAGCAGTACTTC

J: TRBJ2-7
V: TRBV3-1
D: -
size: -
CDR3: CASSPQTGPYEQYF
DNA: TGTGCCAGCAGCCCTCAGACAGGACCCTACGAGCAGTACTTC

J: TRBJ2-6
V: TRBV7-2
D: TRBD2
size: few
CDR3: CASSLTGGSRANVLTF
DNA: TGTGCCAGCAGCTTAACGGGGGGGAGTCGGGCCAACGTCCTGACTTTC

J: TRBJ1-4
V: TRBV4-3
D: -
size: -
CDR3: CASSQADRLNEKLFF
DNA: TGCGCCAGCAGCCAAGCCGACAGACTTAATGAAAAACTGTTTTTT

J: TRBJ2-4
V: TRBV4-3
D: TRBD1
size: -
CDR3: CASSQRQGSPSSNIQYF
DNA: TGCGCCAGCAGCCAACGACAGGGCTCCCCTTCTTCAAACATTCAGTACTTC

J: TRBJ2-3
V: TRBV29-1
D: -
size: -
CDR3: CSVGRDNPTDTQYF
DNA: TGCAGCGTTGGACGGGACAACCCCACAGATACGCAGTATTTT

J: TRBJ2-7
V: TRBV30
D: -
size: -
CDR3: CAWSVKGITYEQYF
DNA: TGTGCCTGGAGTGTCAAGGGTATAACCTACGAGCAGTACTTC

J: TRBJ2-1
V: TRBV16
D: -
size: -
CDR3: CASSPASSYNEQFF
DNA: TGTGCCAGCAGCCCCGCCAGCTCCTACAATGAGCAGTTCTTC

J: TRBJ2-1
V: TRBV11-2
D: -
size: -
CDR3: CASRGGSTRGTSYNEQFF
DNA: TGTGCCAGCAGGGGAGGTTCGACACGCGGGACATCCTACAATGAGCAGTTCTTC

J: TRBJ2-3
V: TRBV7-2
D: TRBD2
size: few
CDR3: CASSLLAGSLYTQYF
DNA: TGTGCCAGCAGCCTACTAGCGGGGAGCCTTTATACGCAGTATTTT

J: TRBJ1-2
V: TRBV11-2
D: TRBD1
size: few
CDR3: CASSPTGGDGYTF
DNA: TGTGCCAGCAGCCCAACAGGGGGAGACGGCTACACCTTC

J: TRBJ1-2
V: TRBV7-9
D: -
size: -
CDR3: CASSLAQLGGYTF
DNA: TGTGCCAGCAGCTTAGCACAGCTGGGTGGCTACACCTTC

J: TRBJ2-4
V: TRBV6-2/TRBV6-3
D: -
size: few
CDR3: CASSSLRLRDLAKNIQYF
DNA: TGTGCCAGCAGTTCTCTTCGACTACGCGATTTAGCCAAAAACATTCAGTACTTC

J: TRBJ2-5
V: TRBV6-5
D: -
size: -
CDR3: CAVGNNEQYF
DNA: TGTGCCGTAGGCAACAATGAGCAGTACTTC

J: TRBJ2-7
V: TRBV20-1
D: TRBD1
size: -
CDR3: CSASVPRDRGYEQYF
DNA: TGCAGTGCTAGTGTTCCGAGGGACAGGGGGTACGAGCAGTACTTT

J: TRBJ2-7
V: TRBV12-3/TRBV12-4
D: TRBD2
size: -
CDR3: CASSDLAASYEQYF
DNA: TGTGCCAGCAGTGATCTAGCGGCGTCCTACGAGCAGTACTTC

J: TRBJ1-2
V: TRBV10-3
D: -
size: -
CDR3: CAISEPGRVNCGYTF
DNA: TGTGCCATCAGTGAGCCGGGACGAGTCAACTGTGGCTACACCTTC

J: TRBJ1-1
V: TRBV7-2
D: -
size: -
CDR3: CASSLGRGMEAFF
DNA: TGTGCCAGCAGCTTAGGACGGGGAATGGAAGCTTTCTTT

J: TRBJ2-5
V: TRBV7-9
D: -
size: -
CDR3: CASSSQEMGTQYF
DNA: TGTGCCAGCAGCTCCCAAGAAATGGGGACCCAGTACTTC

J: TRBJ2-3
V: TRBV18
D: -
size: -
CDR3: CASSPSPRTDTQYF
DNA: TGTGCCAGCTCACCTAGCCCGCGCACAGATACGCAGTATTTT

J: TRBJ2-1
V: TRBV20-1
D: -
size: -
CDR3: CSAHRGALYNEQFF
DNA: TGCAGTGCCCATCGGGGGGCTTTATACAATGAGCAGTTCTTC

J: TRBJ2-7
V: TRBV6-2/TRBV6-3
D: -
size: -
CDR3: CASSYWGRRTSSYEQYF
DNA: TGTGCCAGCAGTTACTGGGGGCGGCGGACAAGCTCCTACGAGCAGTACTTC

J: TRBJ1-5
V: TRBV6-5
D: -
size: -
CDR3: CASSYGYGVQPQHF
DNA: TGTGCCAGCAGTTACGGGTATGGGGTGCAGCCCCAGCATTTT

J: TRBJ1-2
V: TRBV6-5
D: -
size: -
CDR3: CASSYSGTRYGYTF
DNA: TGTGCCAGCAGTTACTCCGGCACGCGATATGGCTACACCTTC

J: TRBJ2-1
V: TRBV27
D: TRBD2
size: -
CDR3: CASRSPTSGSTYNEQFF
DNA: TGTGCCAGCAGATCGCCGACTAGCGGGAGTACCTACAATGAGCAGTTCTTC

J: TRBJ1-1
V: TRBV7-2
D: -
size: -
CDR3: CASARGMRTEAFF
DNA: TGTGCCTCCGCCAGGGGAATGCGCACTGAAGCTTTCTTT

J: TRBJ1-2
V: TRBV2
D: -
size: -
CDR3: CASQQGNYGYTF
DNA: TGTGCCAGCCAGCAGGGAAACTATGGCTACACCTTC

J: TRBJ2-3
V: TRBV4-1
D: -
size: -
CDR3: CASSRGTPAPTDTQYF
DNA: TGCGCCAGCAGCCGAGGGACTCCGGCACCCACAGATACGCAGTATTTT

J: TRBJ1-5
V: TRBV7-2
D: TRBD1
size: few
CDR3: CASSPQGSQPQHF
DNA: TGTGCCAGCAGCCCACAGGGGTCTCAGCCCCAGCATTTT

J: TRBJ2-7
V: TRBV12-3/TRBV12-4
D: TRBD1
size: few
CDR3: CASSYIWRESGTGFYEQYF
DNA: TGTGCCAGCAGTTATATTTGGAGGGAATCCGGGACAGGGTTCTACGAGCAGTACTTC

J: TRBJ2-1
V: TRBV6-2/TRBV6-3
D: -
size: once
CDR3: CASSYDYNEQFF
DNA: TGTGCCAGCAGTTACGATTACAATGAGCAGTTCTTC

J: TRBJ2-1
V: TRBV7-2
D: -
size: -
CDR3: CASSLVVGDEQFF
DNA: TGTGCCAGCAGCTTAGTTGTGGGGGATGAGCAGTTCTTC

J: TRBJ1-2
V: TRBV19
D: TRBD1
size: -
CDR3: CASSVGQGTYGYTF
DNA: TGTGCCAGTAGTGTCGGACAGGGGACCTATGGCTACACCTTC

J: TRBJ1-2
V: TRBV20-1
D: TRBD1
size: few
CDR3: CSASGSGQGTLGYTF
DNA: TGCAGTGCTAGTGGCTCGGGACAGGGGACGTTAGGCTACACCTTC

J: TRBJ2-5
V: TRBV5-1
D: TRBD1
size: once
CDR3: CASSLIVGQGTETQYF
DNA: TGCGCCAGCAGCTTGATTGTGGGACAGGGGACGGAGACCCAGTACTTC

J: TRBJ2-1
V: TRBV6-5
D: TRBD1
size: -
CDR3: CATSIDRGMYNEQFF
DNA: TGTGCCACCTCCATCGACAGGGGAATGTACAATGAGCAGTTCTTC

J: TRBJ2-7
V: TRBV6-2/TRBV6-3
D: TRBD2
size: few
CDR3: CASGTSGSEGEQYF
DNA: TGTGCCAGCGGGACTAGCGGGAGTGAAGGTGAGCAGTACTTC

J: TRBJ2-5
V: TRBV7-2
D: -
size: -
CDR3: CASSLEPVETQYF
DNA: TGTGCCAGCAGCTTAGAGCCAGTGGAGACCCAGTACTTC

J: TRBJ2-4
V: TRBV3-1
D: TRBD1
size: -
CDR3: CASSQGTAFAKNIQYF
DNA: TGTGCCAGCAGTCAAGGGACAGCGTTTGCCAAAAACATTCAGTACTTC

J: TRBJ2-7
V: TRBV6-1
D: -
size: few
CDR3: CASSERPDISYEQYF
DNA: TGTGCCAGCAGTGAAAGACCGGACATCTCCTACGAGCAGTACTTC

J: TRBJ1-5
V: TRBV20-1
D: -
size: -
CDR3: CSARERGREPQHF
DNA: TGCAGTGCTAGAGAGAGAGGGCGGGAGCCCCAGCATTTT

J: TRBJ1-1
V: TRBV7-9
D: TRBD1
size: many
CDR3: CASSTLTGGTEAFF
DNA: TGTGCCAGCAGCACCTTGACAGGGGGCACTGAAGCTTTCTTT